This T cell receptor (beta chain) came from a study of T cells in Graves' hyperthyroidism and ophthalmopathy. TCR beta CDR3 region amplification was performed from RNA transcripts. First-round RT-PCR with HTBI primers amplified the TCR CDR3 region. Using its own MiXCR run on the multiplex PCR reads, TCRdb lists one record per CDR3 protein. The sample holds 250,000 to 300,000 distinct CDR3 sequences; roughly 18% are singletons and the top ten take about 40%. Of note for this clonotype: Its cognate antigen is unknown.

Regarding the study as a whole: Most thyroid clonotypes that were expanded above 0.001 also turned up in blood.

CDR3 length equals 14 residues. J lost 6 bases, V lost 4 bases, and 6 bases had no gene match. Per germline, CDR1 SGHRS and CDR2 YFSETQ. The receptor was isolated from a man aged 45-65 years with Graves' ophthalmopathy. The sequencing input was blood. The rearrangement joins TRBV5-1 to TRBJ2-1; 8 bases are shared with TRBD2. CDR3 loop: CASSLGLATNEQFF. For the CDR3, the DNA is TGCGCCAGCAGCCTCGGACTAGCTACCAATGAGCAGTTCTTC.